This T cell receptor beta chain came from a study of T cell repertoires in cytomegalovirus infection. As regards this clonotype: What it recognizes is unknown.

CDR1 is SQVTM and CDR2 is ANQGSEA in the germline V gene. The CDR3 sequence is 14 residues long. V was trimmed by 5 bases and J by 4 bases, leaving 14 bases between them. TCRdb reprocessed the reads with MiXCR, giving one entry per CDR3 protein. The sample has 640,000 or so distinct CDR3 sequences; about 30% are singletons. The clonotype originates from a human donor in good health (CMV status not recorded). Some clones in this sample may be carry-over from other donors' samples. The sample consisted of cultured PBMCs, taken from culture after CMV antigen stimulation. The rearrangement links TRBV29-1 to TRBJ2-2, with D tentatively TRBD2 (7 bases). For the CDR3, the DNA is TGCAGCGTTATCCCGGGGGGCTTCACCGGGGAGCTGTTTTTT. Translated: CSVIPGGFTGELFF.